This TCR beta chain was sequenced in a study of cytomegalovirus exposure and HLA in healthy donors. Overall study findings and caveats: In a later analysis, a missense DCLRE1C variant was linked to TCR beta V- and J-gene trimming.

V gave up 6 bases and J gave up 7 bases, with 12 bases separating them. Germline CDR1 is MNHEY and CDR2 is SMNVEV (reference sequence). The length of the CDR3 is 13 residues. Notes on this clone: Its target is not known.

PCR employed 60 Vbeta and 13 Jbeta primers. Assay used: immunoSEQ multiplex PCR; TCRdb lists only in-frame clones, some missing. The sample records some 150,000 clones, about two thirds being singletons. V is TRBV27 and J is TRBJ2-2, with D unresolved. The receptor's source is a woman aged 25 to 45 in good health and CMV-seronegative. Specimen: PBMCs. DNA of the CDR3: TGTGCCAGCAGCCTGGGCAATGGCGGGGAGCTGTTTTTT. Residues: CASSLGNGGELFF.